The 19 T cell receptor beta chains given below trace back to one sample, sequenced in a study of regulatory T cells in long-lasting Graves disease. Assembly of TCR beta libraries relied on iRepertoire HTBI primers together with Arm-PCR of CDR3 regions. TCRdb independently ran MiXCR on the multiplex PCR reads; one entry per CDR3 protein. The table shows roughly 700,000 distinct CDR3 sequences, with 30% occurring only once. Described time point: persistent/refractory GD, antithyroid drugs over 5 years with positive TRAb. Extracted RNA from PBMCs served as the source of the TCR library. Specimen: peripheral blood mononuclear cells (PBMCs), collected when the disease was refractory, from a patient treated with antithyroid drugs. The source is a female donor with Graves disease.

This clonotype was counted ten times or more. The rearrangement uses TRBV27 and TRBJ1-5, with a weak D call TRBD1 (5 bases). Germline CDR1 reads MNHEY; CDR2 reads SMNVEV (reference sequence). With 2 bases removed from V and 4 bases from J, the gap between germline ends came to 12 bases. This CDR3 comprises 15 residues. The CDR3 region has the DNA TGTGCCAGCAGTTTAGCATTGGCAGGGAATCAGCCCCAGCATTTT. Its translation: CASSLALAGNQPQHF.

This chain uses TRBV6-2 or TRBV6-3 with TRBJ2-7, with no clear D. CDR1 is MNHEY, CDR2 SVGEGT, per germline. V lost 5 bases, J lost 2 bases, and 16 bases lay in between. The CDR3 runs 15 residues. CDR3 sequence: CASSEKHPRTYEQYF. In DNA, the CDR3 is TGTGCCAGCAGTGAAAAGCACCCCCGTACCTACGAGCAGTACTTC.

V and J are TRBV9 and TRBJ1-1; perhaps TRBD1 as D (6 bases). Trimming removed 3 bases at V and 2 bases at J, with 14 bases between. There are 15 residues in the CDR3. Per germline, CDR1 SGDLS and CDR2 YYNGEE. The chain's CDR3 is CASSDEGGANTEAFF. The CDR3 nucleotides are TGTGCCAGCAGCGACGAGGGGGGGGCCAACACTGAAGCTTTCTTT.

The chain uses TRBV15 and TRBJ1-1; unclear D gene. The CDR3 has 14 residues. Germline CDR1 reads LNHNV; CDR2 reads YYDKDF (reference sequence). The V gene lost 3 bases and the J gene lost 0 bases, with 8 bases spanning the gap. Here the CDR3 DNA reads TGTGCCACCAGCAGGCGGGCGCTGAACACTGAAGCTTTCTTT. This sequence encodes CATSRRALNTEAFF.

This clonotype was observed a handful of times. CDR3 residues: CACTRVSNYGYTF. The CDR3 DNA follows: TGTGCCTGCACTAGGGTCTCCAACTATGGCTACACCTTC. The gene calls are TRBV6-1 and TRBJ1-2; D gene uncertain. The CDR3 covers 13 residues. The ends were cut back, 11 bases at V and 2 bases at J, with 15 bases in the middle. Per the germline V gene, CDR1 is MNHNS and CDR2 is SASEGT.

This clonotype turned up a few times. The chain is built from TRBV20-1 and TRBJ1-2, with D perhaps matching TRBD1 (5 bases). Germline CDR1 DFQATT, CDR2 SNEGSKA (reference sequence). Trimming left V 8 bases short and J 4 bases short, with 11 bases between. The CDR3 extends over 11 amino acids. As DNA, the CDR3 is TGCAGTACGTGGACAACCTATGGCTACACCTTC. Encoded protein: CSTWTTYGYTF.

This clonotype was seen ten or more times. This chain connects TRBV27 to TRBJ1-4; 9 nucleotides agree with TRBD1. J lost 7 bases, V lost 6 bases, and 9 bases had no gene match. Per germline, CDR1 MNHEY and CDR2 SMNVEV (reference sequence). The CDR3 is 15 amino acids. CDR3 sequence: CASSSSGTGIEKLFF. As DNA, the CDR3 is TGTGCCAGCAGCTCATCCGGGACAGGGATTGAAAAACTGTTTTTT. The full variable domain, in which reference TRBV27 and TRBJ1-4 provide the parts outside the CDR3, is EAQVTQNPRYLITVTGKKLTVTCSQNMNHEYMSWYRQDPGLGLRQIYYSMNVEVTDKGDVPEGYKVSRKEKRNFPLILESPSPNQTSLYFCASSSSGTGIEKLFFGSGTQLSVL.

The table lists this clonotype with a count of one. The chain has TRBV20-1 and TRBJ2-4, with D possibly being TRBD1 or TRBD2 (6 bases each). The CDR3 has 14 residues. The germline V and J ends were trimmed by 1 base and 2 bases, with 9 bases remaining between them. CDR1 is DFQATT, CDR2 SNEGSKA, per germline (reference sequence). CDR3 sequence (DNA): TGCAGTGCTAGAGGAGGGGGGCCCAAAAACATTCAGTACTTC. This encodes CSARGGGPKNIQYF.

In nucleotides, the CDR3 is TGTGCCAGCACATGGACAGGGGACGAGACCCAGTACTTC. It yields the protein CASTWTGDETQYF. V is TRBV25-1 and J is TRBJ2-5; 9 positions match TRBD1. The length of the CDR3 is 13 residues. The V segment lost 7 bases and the J segment 5 bases; nucleotides outside the gene matches: 5. Germline CDR1 MGHDK, CDR2 SYGVNS.

This clonotype appeared a few times. This sequence joins TRBV6-1 and TRBJ1-1, with D perhaps TRBD1 (5 bases). CDR3 length equals 12 residues. The germline V gene has CDR1 MNHNS and CDR2 SASEGT. Trimming cost V 6 bases and J 11 bases, with 16 bases left between them. The DNA of the CDR3 is TGTGCCAGCAGAGACGACAGACTCTCGGCTTTCTTT. Translated: CASRDDRLSAFF.

This clonotype was picked up many times. This sequence joins TRBV28 and TRBJ1-2; D is unresolved. The germline gives CDR1 MDHEN, CDR2 SYDVKM. V gave up 2 bases and J gave up 5 bases, with 18 bases separating them. This CDR3 has 16 residues. The CDR3 coding sequence is TGTGCCAGCAGTTTACCTGGGAGTCCTACGGGGTATGGCTACACCTTC. This encodes CASSLPGSPTGYGYTF.

This chain joins TRBV5-1 and TRBJ1-1, with 10 bases identical to TRBD1. The CDR3 length is 15 residues. V dropped 5 bases and J dropped 3; count of bases not matched to a gene: 7. Per the germline V gene, CDR1 is SGHRS and CDR2 is YFSETQ. CDR3 nucleotides: TGCGCCAGCAGAAGAACCGGGACAGGGGACACTGAAGCTTTCTTT. Residues: CASRRTGTGDTEAFF.

This clonotype was counted between two and nine times. The chain uses TRBV11-1 and TRBJ2-7; TRBD1 aligns across 11 bases. CDR1 and CDR2 (germline): SGHAT, FQDESV (reference sequence). The CDR3 totals 17 residues. The ends lost 2 bases at V and 0 bases at J; junction bases unmatched: 6. CDR3 coding DNA: TGTGCCAGCAGCTTATACTCCGGGACAGGGGGCTCCTACGAGCAGTACTTC. Its protein product is CASSLYSGTGGSYEQYF.

This clonotype occurred once. The rearrangement joins TRBV7-3 to TRBJ1-1; 9 bases agree with TRBD1. Per the germline V gene, CDR1 is SGHTA and CDR2 is FQGTGA. The junction had 7 bases not matched to a gene; V was cut back by 5 bases and J by 6 bases. The CDR3 length is 14 residues. CDR3 sequence (DNA): TGTGCCAGCAGCAGCACAGGGGGCGGCTCTGAAGCTTTCTTT. It codes for CASSSTGGGSEAFF.

The chain couples TRBV29-1 to TRBJ1-1; TRBD1 matches 10 bases. The V segment lost 5 bases and the J segment 5 bases; nucleotides outside the gene matches: 11. Germline V lookup: CDR1 SQVTM, CDR2 ANQGSEA. The CDR3 covers 15 residues. CDR3 nucleotides: TGCAGCGTTAACCGGGACAGGGGTCTACGTACTGAAGCTTTCTTT. Amino acids: CSVNRDRGLRTEAFF.

This clonotype was detected ten times or more. The rearrangement uses TRBV12-3 or TRBV12-4 and TRBJ1-2, with 9 bases fitting TRBD1. This CDR3 region has 15 residues. V trimming: 3 bases; J trimming: 10 bases; junction bases outside the gene matches: 12. In DNA, the CDR3 is TGTGCCAGCAGTTTTGGGACAGGGACTCGAGGAGACTACACCTTC. This sequence encodes CASSFGTGTRGDYTF.

This chain uses TRBV7-8 with TRBJ1-5; 7 bases map to TRBD1. The CDR3 spans 14 residues. CDR1 SGHVS and CDR2 FQNEAQ come from the germline V gene. J gave up 7 bases and V 5 bases, and 8 bases lay outside the gene matches. CDR3 residues: CASSQQGMVQPQHF. CDR3 sequence (DNA): TGTGCCAGCAGCCAACAGGGGATGGTACAGCCCCAGCATTTT. Looking up the rest from reference TRBV7-8 and TRBJ1-5 gives the full variable domain: GAGVSQSPRYKVAKRGQDVALRCDPISGHVSLFWYQQALGQGPEFLTYFQNEAQLDKSGLPSDRFFAERPEGSVSTLKIQRTQQEDSAVYLCASSQQGMVQPQHFGDGTRLSIL.

A word on this clonotype: A read error may be the cause here, since a much bigger clone is one base away. The chain has TRBV6-9 and TRBJ1-6; 8 nucleotides agree with TRBD1. The CDR3 is made up of 14 amino acids. Germline CDR1 is MNHGY and CDR2 is SVAAGI. CDR3 sequence (DNA): TGTGCCGGCAGTTACAGGGGGTTTGAGTCACCCCTCCACTTT. Translating gives CAGSYRGFESPLHF.

V and J are TRBV10-3 and TRBJ1-2, with 9 bases fitting TRBD1. The CDR3 is made up of 15 amino acids. The V gene end was trimmed by 2 bases and the J gene end by 7 bases; junction bases not matched to a gene: 8. CDR1 is ENHRY, CDR2 SYGVKD, per germline. CDR3 coding DNA: TGTGCCATCAGTGAGATTCCGGACAGGGGTCTTGGCTACACCTTC. This codes for CAISEIPDRGLGYTF.